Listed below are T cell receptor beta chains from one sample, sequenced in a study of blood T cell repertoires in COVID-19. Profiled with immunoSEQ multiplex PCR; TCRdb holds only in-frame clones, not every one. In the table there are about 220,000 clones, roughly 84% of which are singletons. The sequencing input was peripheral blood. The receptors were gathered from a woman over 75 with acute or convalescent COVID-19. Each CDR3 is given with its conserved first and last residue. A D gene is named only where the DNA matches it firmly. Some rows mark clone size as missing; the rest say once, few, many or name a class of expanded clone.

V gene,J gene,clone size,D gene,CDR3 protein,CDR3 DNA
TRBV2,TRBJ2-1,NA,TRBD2,CASSENSGGYNEQFF,TGTGCCAGCAGTGAAAATAGCGGGGGCTACAATGAGCAGTTCTTC
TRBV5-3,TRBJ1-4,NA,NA,CARSFCQSNEKLFF,TGTGCCAGAAGCTTCTGTCAGTCTAATGAAAAACTGTTTTTT
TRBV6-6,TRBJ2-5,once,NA,CASSRGSGGLETQYF,TGTGCCAGCAGTAGGGGGAGCGGAGGTTTAGAGACCCAGTACTTC
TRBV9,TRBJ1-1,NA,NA,CASSEQGGTEAFF,TGTGCCAGCAGCGAACAGGGCGGCACTGAAGCTTTCTTT
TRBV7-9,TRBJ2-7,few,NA,CASSLEGGAEGAHEQYF,TGTGCCAGCAGCTTAGAGGGGGGCGCTGAGGGGGCCCACGAGCAGTACTTC
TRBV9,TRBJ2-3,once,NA,CASSVGGGSPDTQYF,TGTGCCAGCAGCGTAGGGGGGGGCAGTCCAGATACGCAGTATTTT
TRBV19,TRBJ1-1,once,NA,CASSIEGDPGRTFF,TGTGCCAGTAGTATTGAGGGCGACCCAGGAAGAACTTTCTTT
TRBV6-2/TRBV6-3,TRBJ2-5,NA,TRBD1,CASSIDRGHGETQYF,TGTGCCAGCAGCATCGACAGGGGGCATGGAGAGACCCAGTACTTC
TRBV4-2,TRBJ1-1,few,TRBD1,CASSSQGGVTEAFF,TGTGCCAGCAGCTCTCAGGGGGGAGTCACTGAAGCTTTCTTT
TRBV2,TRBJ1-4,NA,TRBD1,CASNRQGGEKLFF,TGTGCCAGCAATAGGCAGGGGGGCGAAAAACTGTTTTTT
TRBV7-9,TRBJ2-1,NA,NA,CASSLPGVNPYNEQFF,TGTGCCAGCAGCCTTCCAGGGGTAAACCCCTACAATGAGCAGTTCTTC
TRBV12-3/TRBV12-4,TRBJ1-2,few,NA,CASSSAKRGYTF,TGTGCCAGCAGTTCAGCGAAGCGGGGCTACACCTTC
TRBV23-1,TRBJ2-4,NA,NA,CANVNRFRRNIQYF,TGCGCCAACGTCAACCGGTTCCGGAGGAACATTCAGTACTTC
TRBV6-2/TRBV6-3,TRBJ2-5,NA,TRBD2,CASSYSNGLAGGQETQYF,TGTGCCAGCAGTTACTCGAATGGGTTAGCGGGGGGCCAAGAGACCCAGTACTTC
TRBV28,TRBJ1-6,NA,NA,CASGGLAGGHSPLHF,TGTGCCAGCGGCGGTCTCGCCGGGGGGCATTCACCCCTCCACTTT
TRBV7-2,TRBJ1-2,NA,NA,CASSPDSAPANYGYTF,TGTGCCAGCAGCCCGGACAGTGCCCCAGCTAACTATGGCTACACCTTC
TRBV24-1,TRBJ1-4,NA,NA,CATSLQIKDKPPPANEKLFF,TGTGCCACCAGTCTTCAAATCAAAGACAAACCACCCCCGGCTAATGAAAAACTGTTTTTT
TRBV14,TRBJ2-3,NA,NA,CASSQDLTGLKRQYF,TGTGCCAGCAGCCAAGATCTAACTGGACTCAAAAGGCAGTATTTT
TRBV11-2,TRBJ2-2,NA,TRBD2,CASSLFGSGTGELFF,TGTGCCAGCAGCTTATTTGGTAGCGGGACCGGGGAGCTGTTTTTT
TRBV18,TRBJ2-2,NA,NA,CASSPPERNTGELFF,TGTGCCAGCTCACCACCGGAGAGAAACACCGGGGAGCTGTTTTTT
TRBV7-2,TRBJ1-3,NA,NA,CASSKPDTIQNTIYF,TGTGCCAGCAGCAAACCGGACACTATTCAAAACACCATATATTTT
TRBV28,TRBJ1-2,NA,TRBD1,CASSSLGTGGTGYTF,TGTGCCAGCAGTTCTCTCGGGACAGGGGGCACTGGCTACACCTTC
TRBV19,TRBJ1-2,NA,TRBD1,CASNPGQGFGYTF,TGTGCCAGTAACCCCGGACAGGGGTTTGGCTACACCTTC
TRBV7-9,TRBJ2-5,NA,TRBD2,CASSLLAGPTETQYF,TGTGCCAGCAGCCTACTAGCGGGGCCAACGGAGACCCAGTACTTC
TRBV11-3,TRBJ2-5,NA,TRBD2,CASSASGGVGKETQYF,TGTGCCAGCAGCGCGTCGGGAGGGGTGGGGAAAGAGACCCAGTACTTC
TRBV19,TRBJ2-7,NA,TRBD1,CASSFRDRGSFGSYEQYF,TGTGCCAGTAGCTTCCGGGACAGGGGCTCCTTCGGATCCTACGAGCAGTACTTC
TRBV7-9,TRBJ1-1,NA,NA,CASSLDRHTEAFF,TGTGCCAGCAGCTTAGACAGGCACACTGAAGCTTTCTTT
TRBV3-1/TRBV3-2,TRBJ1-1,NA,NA,CASSQQWSEAFF,TGTGCCAGCAGCCAACAGTGGTCTGAAGCTTTCTTT
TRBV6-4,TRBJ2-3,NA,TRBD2,CASSVDPGLPSATDTQYF,TGTGCCAGCAGTGTAGACCCGGGACTACCATCGGCTACAGATACGCAGTATTTT
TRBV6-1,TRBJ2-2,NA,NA,CASSEKTPNTGELFF,TGTGCCAGCAGTGAAAAGACACCGAACACCGGGGAGCTGTTTTTT
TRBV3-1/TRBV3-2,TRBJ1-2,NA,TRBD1,CASTPGQGRDGYTF,TGTGCCAGCACACCGGGACAGGGGAGGGATGGCTACACCTTC
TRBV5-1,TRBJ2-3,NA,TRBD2,CASSLLSGGFTDTQYF,TGCGCCAGCAGCTTGCTTAGCGGGGGGTTCACAGATACGCAGTATTTT
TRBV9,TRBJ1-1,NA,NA,CASSSSMNTEAFF,TGTGCCAGCAGCTCGAGCATGAACACTGAAGCTTTCTTT
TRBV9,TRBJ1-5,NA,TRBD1,CASSKTGKGQPQHF,TGTGCCAGCAGCAAGACAGGGAAGGGTCAGCCCCAGCATTTT
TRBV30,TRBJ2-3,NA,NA,CAWSATWGSIYTDTQYF,TGTGCCTGGAGTGCAACCTGGGGCAGCATTTACACAGATACGCAGTATTTT
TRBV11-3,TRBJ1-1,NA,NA,CASSPPTDRGVAFF,TGTGCCAGCAGCCCACCGACAGACCGCGGCGTAGCTTTCTTT
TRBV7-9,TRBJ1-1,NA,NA,CASSFSEKGEAFF,TGTGCCAGCAGCTTTAGCGAAAAGGGCGAAGCTTTCTTT
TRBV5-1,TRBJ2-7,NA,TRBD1,CASSWGTGGNEQYF,TGCGCCAGCAGCTGGGGGACAGGGGGGAACGAGCAGTACTTC
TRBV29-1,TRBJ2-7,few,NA,CSVEQGSYEQYF,TGCAGCGTTGAGCAGGGCTCCTACGAGCAGTACTTC
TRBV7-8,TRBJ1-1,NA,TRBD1,CASSLAAGGRGAFF,TGTGCCAGCAGCTTAGCTGCAGGGGGACGAGGAGCTTTCTTT